This passage covers 13 T cell receptor beta chains from one sample sequenced in a study of blood T cell repertoires in COVID-19. Here immunoSEQ multiplex PCR was the method, and the copy in TCRdb shows in-frame clones only, minus some. The data hold just under 65,000 clones, with 80% to 90% observed a single time. The sample was peripheral blood. The receptor set was obtained from a human donor in a cohort sampled during active COVID-19.

The chain links TRBV27 to TRBJ1-2; possibly TRBD1 for D (6 bases). Germline values: CDR1 MNHEY, CDR2 SMNVEV (reference sequence). The CDR3 spans 15 residues. V was cut by 1 base and J by 0 bases, with 9 bases left in between. CDR3 amino acids: CASSLWGRSNYGYTF. CDR3 DNA sequence: TGTGCCAGCAGTTTATGGGGGCGGTCTAACTATGGCTACACCTTC.

DNA of the CDR3: TGTGCCAGCAGTTTACGTGACCCTAGGCGGGAAAAACTGTTTTTT. This sequence encodes CASSLRDPRREKLFF. The V and J genes are TRBV27 and TRBJ1-4; unclear D gene. The CDR3 length is 15 residues. Trimming cost V 2 bases and J 8 bases, with 15 bases left between them. Germline values: CDR1 MNHEY, CDR2 SMNVEV (reference sequence).

The V call is TRBV6-6, the J call TRBJ2-7, with D possibly TRBD2 on 5 matching bases. Germline loops: CDR1 MNHNY, CDR2 SVGAGI (reference sequence). The V and J ends lost 9 bases and 3 bases respectively, with 21 bases between them. The CDR3 is 15 amino acids. The CDR3 protein is CASTEKTGLVYEQYF. In nucleotides, the CDR3 is TGTGCCAGTACGGAAAAGACGGGATTAGTCTACGAGCAGTACTTC.

The chain employs TRBV30 and TRBJ1-6, with D possibly matching TRBD1 (5 bases). Germline-derived CDR1 and CDR2 are GTSNPN and SVGIG (reference sequence). The length of the CDR3 is 13 residues. V was trimmed by 7 bases and J by 11 bases, leaving 18 bases between them. The CDR3 region is CASGWGNGAPLHF. The CDR3 nucleotides are TGTGCCTCAGGGTGGGGTAATGGGGCACCCCTCCACTTT.

V gene TRBV5-1 combines with J gene TRBJ2-2; 11 nucleotides match TRBD1. J lost 5 bases, V lost 4 bases, and 10 bases had no gene match. The CDR3 sequence is 17 residues long. Germline V lookup: CDR1 SGHRS, CDR2 YFSETQ. The CDR3 reads CASSPGTGTGGTGELFF. CDR3 in DNA: TGCGCCAGCAGCCCGGGAACCGGGACAGGGGGAACCGGGGAGCTGTTTTTT.

This chain uses TRBV3-1 (or the pseudogene TRBV3-2) with TRBJ2-1; 8 bases align to TRBD2. CDR3 length equals 15 residues. V shed 6 bases, J shed 4 bases, and the junction held 8 bases outside the gene matches. Germline CDR1 reads LGHDT; CDR2 reads YNNKEL (reference sequence). CDR3 protein: CASRKAGVNYNEQFF. The CDR3 DNA is TGTGCCAGCAGGAAAGCGGGAGTCAATTACAATGAGCAGTTCTTC.

V usage is TRBV2 and J usage is TRBJ2-2; 10 bases are shared with TRBD1. The CDR3 is 15 amino acids. V shed 6 bases, J shed 6 bases, and the junction held 7 bases outside the gene matches. Germline CDR1 SNHLY, CDR2 FYNNEI. CDR3 region: CASSQDRGVAGELFF. The CDR3 nucleotides read TGTGCCAGCAGCCAGGACAGGGGGGTGGCCGGGGAGCTGTTTTTT.

J is TRBJ2-7 and V is TRBV3-1 (or the pseudogene TRBV3-2); TRBD2 matches 11 bases. CDR1 is LGHDT, CDR2 YNNKEL, per germline (reference sequence). V was clipped by 2 bases and J by 6 bases; unmatched bases: 6. This CDR3 is 15 amino acids long. Here the CDR3 reads CASSQLIAGGSEQYF. CDR3 bases: TGTGCCAGCAGCCAATTAATAGCGGGAGGGTCCGAGCAGTACTTC.

This clone was observed a few times. This chain connects TRBV14 to TRBJ2-6; a weak D match, TRBD1 (5 bases). The germline V and J ends were trimmed by 1 base and 1 base, with 8 bases remaining between them. The germline CDR1 and CDR2 sequences are SGHDN and FVKESK. The CDR3 totals 16 residues. CDR3 DNA sequence: TGTGCCAGCAGCCAAGCCAAGGGGTCTGGGGCCAACGTCCTGACTTTC. Amino acid sequence: CASSQAKGSGANVLTF.

The chain links TRBV6-2 or TRBV6-3 to TRBJ1-6; D gene ambiguous. V lost 6 bases and J 0 bases, leaving 18 bases between the germline ends. There are 18 residues in the CDR3. Germline V gene data show CDR1 as MNHEY and CDR2 as SVGEGT. CDR3: CASSEYGLISSYNSPLHF. In DNA, the CDR3 is TGTGCCAGCAGCGAATACGGACTGATTAGCTCCTATAATTCACCCCTCCACTTT.

J is TRBJ2-7 and V is TRBV4-1, with TRBD2 as a possible D gene (6 bases). CDR1 and CDR2 (germline): MGHRA, YSYEKL. V gave up 0 bases and J gave up 4 bases, with 16 bases separating them. The CDR3 contains 16 residues. DNA of the CDR3: TGCGCCAGCAGCCAAGAGGTCTGGCGGGGCAAATACGAGCAGTACTTC. It yields the protein CASSQEVWRGKYEQYF.

This clone was observed a handful of times. The rearrangement joins TRBV2 to TRBJ2-1, with D possibly being TRBD1 (6 bases). V lost 6 bases to trimming and J lost 2 bases, with 14 bases between them. The CDR3 runs 15 residues. The germline CDR1 and CDR2 sequences are SNHLY and FYNNEI. CDR3 in amino acids: CASRPGHLPYNEQFF. CDR3 nucleotides: TGTGCCAGCAGACCGGGACACCTTCCCTACAATGAGCAGTTCTTC.

The rearrangement joins TRBV5-1 to TRBJ1-1; unclear D gene. V was trimmed by 0 bases and J by 5 bases, leaving 14 bases between them. The CDR3 loop spans 15 amino acids. Looked up from germline, CDR1 is SGHRS and CDR2 is YFSETQ. The CDR3 region is CASSLGVSRETEAFF. The CDR3 coding sequence is TGCGCCAGCAGCTTGGGCGTCTCTCGAGAAACTGAAGCTTTCTTT. Full variable domain (outside the CDR3, taken from reference TRBV5-1 and TRBJ1-1): KAGVTQTPRYLIKTRGQQVTLSCSPISGHRSVSWYQQTPGQGLQFLFEYFSETQRNKGNFPGRFSGRQFSNSRSEMNVSTLELGDSALYLCASSLGVSRETEAFFGQGTRLTVV.